This T cell receptor beta chain was identified during a study of chemoradiotherapy in HPV16-positive cancers. Broader study findings: HPV-responsive T-cell expansion during chemoradiotherapy was linked to improved recurrence-free survival in HPV16-positive patients. Candidate HPV-specific clones and E7-related TCR motifs grew in tumor during treatment. HPV-specific T cells were functionally defined from only a couple of HPV16-positive patients.

About this clone itself: The antigen remains undetermined.

The germline V and J ends were trimmed by 1 base and 0 bases, with 13 bases remaining between them. The germline V gene has CDR1 MGHDK and CDR2 SYGVNS. The CDR3 consists of 16 residues. Only in-frame clones appear in the TCRdb table, and some are missing; sequencing was by immunoSEQ multiplex PCR. There are about 7,300 clones in the sample; roughly nine tenths occur only once, and around 3.8% lies in the top ten. Samples were taken several times over chemoradiotherapy. V gene TRBV25-1 combines with J gene TRBJ2-7; D remains unclear. Sampling was done from a patient who underwent chemoradiotherapy. The clonotype comes from a human donor with HPV-associated anogenital cancer. CDR3 region: CASSELPDGDSYEQYF. DNA for the CDR3: TGTGCCAGCAGTGAATTACCGGACGGAGACTCCTACGAGCAGTACTTC.